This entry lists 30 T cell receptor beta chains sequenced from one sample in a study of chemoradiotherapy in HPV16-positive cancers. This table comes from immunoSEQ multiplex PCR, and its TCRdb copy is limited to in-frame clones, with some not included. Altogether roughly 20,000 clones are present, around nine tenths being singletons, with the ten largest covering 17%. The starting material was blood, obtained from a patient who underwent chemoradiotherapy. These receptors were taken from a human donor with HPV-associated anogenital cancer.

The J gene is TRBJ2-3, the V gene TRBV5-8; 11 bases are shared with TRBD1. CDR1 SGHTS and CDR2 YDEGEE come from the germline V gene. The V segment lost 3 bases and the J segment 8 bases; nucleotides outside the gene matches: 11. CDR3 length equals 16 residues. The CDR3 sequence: CASSSWTGTGGGTQYF. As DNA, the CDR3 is TGTGCCAGCAGCTCGTGGACCGGGACAGGGGGTGGTACGCAGTATTTT. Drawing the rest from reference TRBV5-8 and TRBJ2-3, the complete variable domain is EAGVTQSPTHLIKTRGQQATLRCSPISGHTSVYWYQQALGLGLQFLLWYDEGEERNRGNFPPRFSGRQFPNYSSELNVNALELEDSALYLCASSSWTGTGGGTQYFGPGTRLTVL.

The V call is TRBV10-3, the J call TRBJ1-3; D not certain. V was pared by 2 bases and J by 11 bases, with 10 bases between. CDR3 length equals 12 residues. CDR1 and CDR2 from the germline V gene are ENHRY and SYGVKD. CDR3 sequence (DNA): TGTGCCATCAGTGAGGTTCTGGGATCCATATATTTT. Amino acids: CAISEVLGSIYF.

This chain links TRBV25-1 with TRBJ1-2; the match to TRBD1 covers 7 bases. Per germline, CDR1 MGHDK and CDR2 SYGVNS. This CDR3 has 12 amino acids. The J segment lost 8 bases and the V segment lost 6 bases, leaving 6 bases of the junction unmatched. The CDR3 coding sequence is TGTGCCAGCAGAAAGACAGGGATGGGCTACACCTTC. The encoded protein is CASRKTGMGYTF.

CDR3 nucleotides: TGTGCCAGCAGTTTGTCTCCATCTTCCTCCTACGAGCAGTACTTC. This sequence encodes CASSLSPSSSYEQYF. This rearrangement joins TRBV27 to TRBJ2-7; D unclear. In germline, CDR1 is MNHEY, CDR2 SMNVEV (reference sequence). The ends were cut back, 3 bases at V and 0 bases at J, with 12 bases in the middle. This CDR3 region has 15 residues.

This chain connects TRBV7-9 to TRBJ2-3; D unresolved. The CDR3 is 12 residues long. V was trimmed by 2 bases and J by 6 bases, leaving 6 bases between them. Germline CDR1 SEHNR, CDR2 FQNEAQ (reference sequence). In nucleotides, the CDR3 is TGTGCCAGCAGCTTAATGGGGGATACGCAGTATTTT. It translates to CASSLMGDTQYF. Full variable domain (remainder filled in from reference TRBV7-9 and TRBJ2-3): DTGVSQNPRHKITKRGQNVTFRCDPISEHNRLYWYRQTLGQGPEFLTYFQNEAQLEKSRLLSDRFSAERPKGSFSTLEIQRTEQGDSAMYLCASSLMGDTQYFGPGTRLTVL.

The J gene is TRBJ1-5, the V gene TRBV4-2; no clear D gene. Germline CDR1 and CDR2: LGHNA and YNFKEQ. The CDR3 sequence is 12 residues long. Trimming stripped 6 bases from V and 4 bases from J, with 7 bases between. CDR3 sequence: CASSNVNQPQHF. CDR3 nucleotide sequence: TGTGCCAGCAGTAATGTAAATCAGCCCCAGCATTTT.

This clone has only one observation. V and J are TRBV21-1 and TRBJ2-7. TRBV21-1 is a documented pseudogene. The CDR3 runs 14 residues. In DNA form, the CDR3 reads TGTGCCAGCAGCATGGGGGACCGGGTCTACGAGCAGTACTTC. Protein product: CASSMGDRVYEQYF.

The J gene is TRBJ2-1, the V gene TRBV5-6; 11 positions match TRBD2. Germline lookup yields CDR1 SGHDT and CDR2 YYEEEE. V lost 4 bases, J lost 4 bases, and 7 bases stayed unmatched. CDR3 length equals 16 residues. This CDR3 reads CASSVPGLADYNEQFF. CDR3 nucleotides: TGTGCCAGCAGCGTTCCGGGACTAGCGGATTACAATGAGCAGTTCTTC.

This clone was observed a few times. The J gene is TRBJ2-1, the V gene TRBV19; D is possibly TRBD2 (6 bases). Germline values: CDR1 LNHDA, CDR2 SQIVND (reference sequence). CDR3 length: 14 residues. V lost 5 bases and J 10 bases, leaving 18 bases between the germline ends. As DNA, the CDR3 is TGTGCCAGTAGTCCGCGGAGGGCCTGGGAGGAGCAGTTCTTC. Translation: CASSPRRAWEEQFF.

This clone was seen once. The CDR3 region has the DNA TGTGCCAGCAGCTTTCCGCAGGGGAAAGAGACCCAGTACTTC. It yields the protein CASSFPQGKETQYF. The chain couples TRBV7-9 to TRBJ2-5; D is perhaps TRBD1 (6 bases). With 3 bases removed from V and 3 bases from J, the gap between germline ends came to 11 bases. CDR1 and CDR2 (germline): SEHNR, FQNEAQ (reference sequence). The CDR3 sequence is 14 residues long.

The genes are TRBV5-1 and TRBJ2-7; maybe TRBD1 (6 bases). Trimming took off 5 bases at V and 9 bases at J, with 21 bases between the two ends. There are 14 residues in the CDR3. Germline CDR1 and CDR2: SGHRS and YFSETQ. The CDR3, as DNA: TGCGCCAGCAGTCTTGGCCCAGGGGAGTGGGTGCAGTACTTC. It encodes CASSLGPGEWVQYF.

The CDR3 loop is CASRWTVTTYEQYF. As DNA, the CDR3 is TGTGCCAGCAGGTGGACAGTTACCACCTACGAGCAGTACTTC. The chain employs TRBV28 and TRBJ2-7; possibly TRBD1 for D (6 bases). Looked up from germline, CDR1 is MDHEN and CDR2 is SYDVKM. The CDR3 extends over 14 amino acids. V lost 6 bases and J lost 2, with 14 bases in between.

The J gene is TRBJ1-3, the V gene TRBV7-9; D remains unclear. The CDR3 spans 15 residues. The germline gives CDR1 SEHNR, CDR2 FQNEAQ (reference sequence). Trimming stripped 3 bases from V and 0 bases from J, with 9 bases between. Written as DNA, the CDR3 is TGTGCCAGCAGCTTTTTACCCGGCTCTGGAAACACCATATATTTT. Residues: CASSFLPGSGNTIYF. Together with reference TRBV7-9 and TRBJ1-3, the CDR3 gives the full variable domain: DTGVSQNPRHKITKRGQNVTFRCDPISEHNRLYWYRQTLGQGPEFLTYFQNEAQLEKSRLLSDRFSAERPKGSFSTLEIQRTEQGDSAMYLCASSFLPGSGNTIYFGEGSWLTVV.

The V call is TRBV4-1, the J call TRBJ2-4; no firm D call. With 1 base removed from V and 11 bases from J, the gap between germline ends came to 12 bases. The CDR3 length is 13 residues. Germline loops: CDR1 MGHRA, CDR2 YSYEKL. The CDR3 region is CASSQGTVGFQYF. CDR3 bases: TGCGCCAGCAGCCAAGGCACAGTCGGATTTCAGTACTTC.

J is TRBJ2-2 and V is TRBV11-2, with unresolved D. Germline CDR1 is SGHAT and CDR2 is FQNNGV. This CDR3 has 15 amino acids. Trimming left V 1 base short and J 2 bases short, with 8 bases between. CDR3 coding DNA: TGTGCCAGCAGCTTAGTGGTGGCTAACACCGGGGAGCTGTTTTTT. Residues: CASSLVVANTGELFF.

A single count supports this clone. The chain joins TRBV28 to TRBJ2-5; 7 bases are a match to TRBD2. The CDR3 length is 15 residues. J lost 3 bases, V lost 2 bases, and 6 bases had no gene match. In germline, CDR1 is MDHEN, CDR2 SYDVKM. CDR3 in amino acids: CASSLAGVLEETQYF. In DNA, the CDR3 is TGTGCCAGCAGTTTAGCGGGAGTTTTGGAAGAGACCCAGTACTTC. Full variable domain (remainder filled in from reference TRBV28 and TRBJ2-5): DVKVTQSSRYLVKRTGEKVFLECVQDMDHENMFWYRQDPGLGLRLIYFSYDVKMKEKGDIPEGYSVSREKKERFSLILESASTNQTSMYLCASSLAGVLEETQYFGPGTRLLVL.

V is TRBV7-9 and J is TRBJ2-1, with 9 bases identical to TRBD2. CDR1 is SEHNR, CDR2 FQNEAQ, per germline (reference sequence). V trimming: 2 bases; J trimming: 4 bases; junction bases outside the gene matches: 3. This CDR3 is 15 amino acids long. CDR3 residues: CASSLTSGYYNEQFF. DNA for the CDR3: TGTGCCAGCAGCTTAACTAGCGGGTATTACAATGAGCAGTTCTTC.

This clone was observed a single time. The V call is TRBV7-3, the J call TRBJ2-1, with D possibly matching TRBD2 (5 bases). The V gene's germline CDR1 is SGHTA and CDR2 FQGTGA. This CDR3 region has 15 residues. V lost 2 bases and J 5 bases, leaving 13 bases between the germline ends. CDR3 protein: CASSLDSESNNEQFF. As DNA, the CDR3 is TGTGCCAGCAGCTTAGATAGCGAATCAAACAATGAGCAGTTCTTC. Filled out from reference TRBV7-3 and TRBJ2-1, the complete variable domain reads GAGVSQTPSNKVTEKGKYVELRCDPISGHTALYWYRQSLGQGPEFLIYFQGTGAADDSGLPNDRFFAVRPEGSVSTLKIQRTERGDSAVYLCASSLDSESNNEQFFGPGTRLTVL.

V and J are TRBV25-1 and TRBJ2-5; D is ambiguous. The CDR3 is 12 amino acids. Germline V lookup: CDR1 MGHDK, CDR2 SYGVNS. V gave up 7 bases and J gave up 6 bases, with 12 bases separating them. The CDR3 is CASTGYHQTQYF. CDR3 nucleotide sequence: TGTGCCAGCACCGGGTACCATCAGACCCAGTACTTC.

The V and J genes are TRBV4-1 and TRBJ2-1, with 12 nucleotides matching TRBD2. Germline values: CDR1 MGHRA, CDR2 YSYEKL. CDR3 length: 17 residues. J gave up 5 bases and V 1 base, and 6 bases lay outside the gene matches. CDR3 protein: CASSQVALAGGHNEQFF. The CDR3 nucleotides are TGCGCCAGCAGCCAAGTAGCACTAGCGGGAGGCCACAATGAGCAGTTCTTC.

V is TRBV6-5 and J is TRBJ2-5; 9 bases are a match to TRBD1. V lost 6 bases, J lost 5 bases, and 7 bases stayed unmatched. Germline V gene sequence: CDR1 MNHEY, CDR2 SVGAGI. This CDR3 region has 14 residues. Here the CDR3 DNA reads TGTGCCAGCAGAACTACAGGGGGCATGGAGACCCAGTACTTC. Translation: CASRTTGGMETQYF.

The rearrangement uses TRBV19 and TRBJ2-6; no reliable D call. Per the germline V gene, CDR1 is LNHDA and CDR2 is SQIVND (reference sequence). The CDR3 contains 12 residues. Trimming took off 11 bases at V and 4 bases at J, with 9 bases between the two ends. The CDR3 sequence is CAGSAGANVLTF. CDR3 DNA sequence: TGTGCCGGGTCTGCCGGGGCCAACGTCCTGACTTTC.

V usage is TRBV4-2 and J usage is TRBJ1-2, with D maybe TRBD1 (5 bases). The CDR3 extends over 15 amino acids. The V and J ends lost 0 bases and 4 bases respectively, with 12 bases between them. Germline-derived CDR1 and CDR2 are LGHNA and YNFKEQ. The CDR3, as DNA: TGTGCCAGCAGCCAAGATGAGGCGGGGGGCTATGGCTACACCTTC. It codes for CASSQDEAGGYGYTF.

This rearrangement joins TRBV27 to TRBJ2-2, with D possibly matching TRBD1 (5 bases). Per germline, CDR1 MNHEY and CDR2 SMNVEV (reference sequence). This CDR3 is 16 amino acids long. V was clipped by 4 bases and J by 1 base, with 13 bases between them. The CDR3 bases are TGTGCCAGCAGTTCACCATCTCAGGGGAACACCGGGGAGCTGTTTTTT. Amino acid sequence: CASSSPSQGNTGELFF.

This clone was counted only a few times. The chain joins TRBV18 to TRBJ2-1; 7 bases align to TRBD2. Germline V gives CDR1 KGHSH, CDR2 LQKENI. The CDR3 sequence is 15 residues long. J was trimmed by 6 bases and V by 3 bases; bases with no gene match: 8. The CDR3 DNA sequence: TGTGCCAGCTCACCCGGCGGGGGTTCAGGCAATGAGCAGTTCTTC. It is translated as CASSPGGGSGNEQFF.

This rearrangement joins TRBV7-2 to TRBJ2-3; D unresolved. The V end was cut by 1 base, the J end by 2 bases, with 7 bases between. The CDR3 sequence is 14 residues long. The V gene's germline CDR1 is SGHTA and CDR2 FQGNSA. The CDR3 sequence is CASSLGAPTDTQYF. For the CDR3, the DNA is TGTGCCAGCAGCTTAGGCGCTCCCACAGATACGCAGTATTTT. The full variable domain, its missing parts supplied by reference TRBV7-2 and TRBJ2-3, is GAGVSQSPSNKVTEKGKDVELRCDPISGHTALYWYRQSLGQGLEFLIYFQGNSAPDKSGLPSDRFSAERTGGSVSTLTIQRTQQEDSAVYLCASSLGAPTDTQYFGPGTRLTVL.

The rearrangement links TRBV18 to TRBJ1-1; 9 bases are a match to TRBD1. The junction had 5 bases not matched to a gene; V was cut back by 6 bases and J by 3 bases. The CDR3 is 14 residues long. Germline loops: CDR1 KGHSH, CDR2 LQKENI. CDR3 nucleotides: TGTGCCAGCTCTCGGGACAGGGTAGACACTGAAGCTTTCTTT. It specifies CASSRDRVDTEAFF. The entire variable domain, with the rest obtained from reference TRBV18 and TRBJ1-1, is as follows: NAGVMQNPRHLVRRRGQEARLRCSPMKGHSHVYWYRQLPEEGLKFMVYLQKENIIDESGMPKERFSAEFPKEGPSILRIQQVVRGDSAAYFCASSRDRVDTEAFFGQGTRLTVV.

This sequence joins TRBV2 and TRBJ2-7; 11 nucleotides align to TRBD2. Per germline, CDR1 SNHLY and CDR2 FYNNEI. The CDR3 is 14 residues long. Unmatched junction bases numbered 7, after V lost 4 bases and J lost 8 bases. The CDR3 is CASSVVAGGGKQYF. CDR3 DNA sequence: TGTGCCAGCAGTGTAGTAGCGGGAGGGGGCAAGCAGTACTTC.

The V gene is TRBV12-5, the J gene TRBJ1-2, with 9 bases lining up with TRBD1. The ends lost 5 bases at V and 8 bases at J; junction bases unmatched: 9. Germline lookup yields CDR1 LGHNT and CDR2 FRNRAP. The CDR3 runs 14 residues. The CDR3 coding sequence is TGTGCTAGTGGTAGGGGGACAGGGTTTTCCGGCTACACCTTC. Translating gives CASGRGTGFSGYTF.

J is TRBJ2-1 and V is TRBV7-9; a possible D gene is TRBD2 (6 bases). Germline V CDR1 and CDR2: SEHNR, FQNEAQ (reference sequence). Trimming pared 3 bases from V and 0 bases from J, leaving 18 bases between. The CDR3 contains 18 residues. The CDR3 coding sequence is TGTGCCAGCAGCTTCCCATCAGGCGGGACTGCCTCCTACAATGAGCAGTTCTTC. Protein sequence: CASSFPSGGTASYNEQFF. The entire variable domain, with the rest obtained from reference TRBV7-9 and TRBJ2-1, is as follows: DTGVSQNPRHKITKRGQNVTFRCDPISEHNRLYWYRQTLGQGPEFLTYFQNEAQLEKSRLLSDRFSAERPKGSFSTLEIQRTEQGDSAMYLCASSFPSGGTASYNEQFFGPGTRLTVL.